This TCR beta chain is from a study of radiotherapy plus CTLA-4 blockade in lung cancer. General study findings and limits: Early shifts in blood T cell clones, with interferon-beta, reportedly predicted response best.

Worth noting for this clone: Its antigen remains unknown.

This CDR3 has 17 amino acids. In germline, CDR1 is LNHDA, CDR2 SQIVND (reference sequence). J gave up 5 bases and V 1 base, and 8 bases lay outside the gene matches. Sequenced by immunoSEQ multiplex PCR; TCRdb stores in-frame clones only, minus some. The table records roughly 50,000 clones, approximately 86% of them present only once. Receiving focal radiation plus CTLA-4 blockade with ipilimumab were patients who had chemo-refractory metastatic non-small-cell lung cancer. This clonotype was sampled from a human donor with non-small cell lung cancer that progressed on radiotherapy plus ipilimumab. Some clones in this sample may be carry-over from other donors' samples. This chain links TRBV19 with TRBJ2-1, with 10 bases lining up with TRBD2. The starting material was peripheral blood, obtained from a patient treated with radiotherapy plus ipilimumab. The CDR3 nucleotides are TGTGCCAGTAGTATAGGGGCTAGCGGGAGCAGCCACAATGAGCAGTTCTTC. Encoded protein: CASSIGASGSSHNEQFF.